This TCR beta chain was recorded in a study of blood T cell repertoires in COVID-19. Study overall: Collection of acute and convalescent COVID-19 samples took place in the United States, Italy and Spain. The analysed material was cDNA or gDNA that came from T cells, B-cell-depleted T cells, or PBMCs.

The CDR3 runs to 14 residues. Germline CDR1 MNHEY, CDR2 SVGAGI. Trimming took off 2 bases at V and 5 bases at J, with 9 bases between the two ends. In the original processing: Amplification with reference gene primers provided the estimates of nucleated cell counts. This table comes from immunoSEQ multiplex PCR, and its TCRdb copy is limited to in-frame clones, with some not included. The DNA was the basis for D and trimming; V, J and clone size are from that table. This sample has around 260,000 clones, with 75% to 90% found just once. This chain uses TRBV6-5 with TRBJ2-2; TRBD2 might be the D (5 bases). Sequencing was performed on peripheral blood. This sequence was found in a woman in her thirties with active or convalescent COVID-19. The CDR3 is CASSYQPGTGELFF. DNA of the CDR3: TGTGCCAGCAGTTACCAACCGGGGACCGGGGAGCTGTTTTTT.